This TCR beta chain emerged from a study of cytomegalovirus exposure and HLA in healthy donors. Overall study results and limits: The analysis excluded some indistinguishable V segments, including TRBV6-2 and TRBV6-3. Within a later analysis, the majority of CMV-associated TCR beta chains appeared HLA-restricted. Accounts indicate the classifier identified cytomegalovirus status with strong specificity and sensitivity. Later on, a genetic analysis was performed. It linked a missense variant in DCLRE1C with V- and J-gene trimming of TCR beta.

PCR employed 60 Vbeta and 13 Jbeta primers. The repertoire was sequenced with immunoSEQ multiplex PCR; TCRdb's copy has only in-frame clones and lacks some. In the table there are fewer than 200,000 clones, around 80% of which are singletons. Germline V gives CDR1 SEHNR, CDR2 FQNEAQ (reference sequence). V shed 3 bases and J shed 0 bases, with 9 bases lying between them. There are 15 residues in the CDR3. As for this clone: What it binds is unknown.

This TCR came from a woman aged 40 to 50 in good health and CMV-seronegative. This rearrangement joins TRBV7-9 to TRBJ1-3; tentatively, D is TRBD1 (5 bases). Material for sequencing was PBMCs. CDR3 in DNA: TGTGCCAGCAGCTTTTACGGGGGCTCTGGAAACACCATATATTTT. Translated: CASSFYGGSGNTIYF.